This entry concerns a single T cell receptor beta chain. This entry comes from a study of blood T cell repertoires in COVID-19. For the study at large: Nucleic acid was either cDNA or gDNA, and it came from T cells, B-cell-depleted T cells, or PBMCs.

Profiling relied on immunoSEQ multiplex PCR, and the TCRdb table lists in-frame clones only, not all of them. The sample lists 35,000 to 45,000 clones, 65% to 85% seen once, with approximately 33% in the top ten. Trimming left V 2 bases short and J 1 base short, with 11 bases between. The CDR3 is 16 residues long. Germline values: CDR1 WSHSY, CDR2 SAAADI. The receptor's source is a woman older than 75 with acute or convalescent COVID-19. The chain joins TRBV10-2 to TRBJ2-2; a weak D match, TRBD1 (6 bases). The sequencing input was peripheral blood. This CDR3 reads CASSEGGGLNTGELFF. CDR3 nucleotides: TGCGCCAGCAGTGAGGGGGGCGGACTGAACACCGGGGAGCTGTTTTTT.